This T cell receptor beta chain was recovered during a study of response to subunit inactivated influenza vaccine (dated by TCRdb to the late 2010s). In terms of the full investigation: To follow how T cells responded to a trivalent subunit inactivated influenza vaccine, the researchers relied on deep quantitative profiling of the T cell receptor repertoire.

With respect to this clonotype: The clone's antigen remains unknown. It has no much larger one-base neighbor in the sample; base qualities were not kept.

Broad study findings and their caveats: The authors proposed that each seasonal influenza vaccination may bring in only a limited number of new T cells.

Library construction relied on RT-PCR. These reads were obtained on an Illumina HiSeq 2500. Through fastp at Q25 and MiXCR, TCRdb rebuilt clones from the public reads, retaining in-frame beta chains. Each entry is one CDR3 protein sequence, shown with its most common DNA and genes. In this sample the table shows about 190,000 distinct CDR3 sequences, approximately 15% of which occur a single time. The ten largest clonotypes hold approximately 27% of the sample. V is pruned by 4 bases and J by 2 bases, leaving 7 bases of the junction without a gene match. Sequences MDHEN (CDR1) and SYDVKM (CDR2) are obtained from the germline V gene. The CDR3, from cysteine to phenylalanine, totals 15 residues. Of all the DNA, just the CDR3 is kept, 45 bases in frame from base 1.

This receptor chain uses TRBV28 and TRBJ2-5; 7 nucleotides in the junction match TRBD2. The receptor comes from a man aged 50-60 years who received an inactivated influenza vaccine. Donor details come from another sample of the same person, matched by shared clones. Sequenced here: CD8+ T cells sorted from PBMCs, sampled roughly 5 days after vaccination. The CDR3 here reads CASSSTGDYQETQYF. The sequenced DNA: TGTGCCAGCAGTTCGACGGGGGACTATCAAGAGACCCAGTACTTC.